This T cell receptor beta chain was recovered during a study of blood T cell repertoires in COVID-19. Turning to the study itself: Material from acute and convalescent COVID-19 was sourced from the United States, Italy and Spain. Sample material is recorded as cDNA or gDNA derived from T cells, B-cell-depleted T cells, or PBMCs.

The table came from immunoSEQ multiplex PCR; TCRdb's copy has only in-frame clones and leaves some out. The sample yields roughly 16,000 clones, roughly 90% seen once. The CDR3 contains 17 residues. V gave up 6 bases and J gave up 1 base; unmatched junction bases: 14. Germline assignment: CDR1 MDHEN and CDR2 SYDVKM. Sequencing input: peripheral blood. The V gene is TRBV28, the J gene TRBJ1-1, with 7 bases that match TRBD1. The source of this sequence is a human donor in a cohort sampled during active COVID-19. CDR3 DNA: TGTGCCAGCAGCGCCCCGAGGGGACAGCAAGGGAACACTGAAGCTTTCTTT. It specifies CASSAPRGQQGNTEAFF.